One and the same sample provided the 8 T cell receptor beta chains below, sequenced in a study of blood T cell repertoires in COVID-19. Repertoires were generated with immunoSEQ multiplex PCR, while TCRdb's copy carries only in-frame clones and drops some. The data hold several thousand clones, with almost 90% observed a single time. Input material: peripheral blood. The receptor set was obtained from a man in his 60s with acute or convalescent COVID-19.

The chain joins TRBV5-1 to TRBJ2-7, with TRBD1 matching over 9 bases. This CDR3 spans 15 amino acids. Germline CDR1 is SGHRS and CDR2 is YFSETQ. V lost 4 bases, J lost 3 bases, and 8 bases stayed unmatched. CDR3 residues: CASSPTGQGIYEQYV. CDR3 bases: TGCGCCAGCAGCCCTACCGGACAGGGGATCTACGAGCAGTACGTC.

The chain recombines TRBV9 with TRBJ2-5; D not resolved. V shed 4 bases and J shed 4 bases, with 17 bases lying between them. The germline V gene encodes CDR1 SGDLS and CDR2 YYNGEE. The CDR3 spans 15 residues. The CDR3 is CASSPRGFLGETQYF. CDR3 DNA: TGTGCCAGCAGCCCACGCGGATTTCTGGGAGAGACCCAGTACTTC.

The V gene is TRBV5-6, the J gene TRBJ1-1; D is perhaps TRBD1 (5 bases). CDR1 and CDR2 from the germline V gene are SGHDT and YYEEEE. V was pared by 2 bases and J by 11 bases, with 13 bases between. The CDR3 consists of 12 residues. The DNA for the CDR3 is TGTGCCAGCAGCTTTCAAGGGGTGGTGGCTTTCTTT. Residues: CASSFQGVVAFF.

The chain joins TRBV21-1 to TRBJ1-6. TRBV21-1 is a known pseudogene. The CDR3 length is 15 residues. CDR3: CASSKHGGCNSPLHF. The CDR3 DNA is TGTGCCAGCAGCAAACATGGAGGGTGCAATTCACCCCTCCACTTT.

In the case of this clone: Other DNA sequences within the sample encode an identical CDR3. The CDR3, as DNA: TGTGCCAGCAGCCAAGCCGGGGGTGAGCAGTTCTTC. It yields the protein CASSQAGGEQFF. The chain combines TRBV3-1 (or the pseudogene TRBV3-2) with TRBJ2-1; the D gene is possibly TRBD2 (6 bases). This CDR3 spans 12 amino acids. Germline CDR1 LGHDT, CDR2 YNNKEL (reference sequence). Trimming pared 1 base from V and 9 bases from J, leaving 7 bases between.

The J gene is TRBJ2-1, the V gene TRBV19, with 7 bases aligning to TRBD1. The CDR3 contains 14 residues. From germline, CDR1 is LNHDA and CDR2 SQIVND (reference sequence). Trimming at V came to 7 bases and at J to 10 bases, leaving 13 bases not matched to a gene. The CDR3 nucleotides read TGTGCCAGTACCGAGACAGGGCGTCGCAGGGAGCAGTTCTTC. Its protein is CASTETGRRREQFF.

This chain links TRBV5-1 with TRBJ2-3; D ambiguous. This CDR3 contains 15 residues. Trimming took 0 bases from V and 3 from J, leaving 11 bases between them. Germline assignment: CDR1 SGHRS and CDR2 YFSETQ. CDR3 residues: CASSLEVGRTDTQYF. The CDR3 bases are TGCGCCAGCAGCTTGGAGGTGGGCAGAACAGATACGCAGTATTTT.

V is TRBV15 and J is TRBJ2-3, with 13 bases that match TRBD2. Germline CDR1 is LNHNV and CDR2 is YYDKDF (reference sequence). J lost 10 bases, V lost 0 bases, and 7 bases had no gene match. The CDR3 extends over 16 amino acids. CDR3 amino acids: CATSRDLELAGGPQYF. The CDR3, as DNA: TGTGCCACCAGCAGAGATCTAGAACTAGCGGGAGGGCCGCAGTATTTT. Full variable domain (outside the CDR3, taken from reference TRBV15 and TRBJ2-3): DAMVIQNPRYQVTQFGKPVTLSCSQTLNHNVMYWYQQKSSQAPKLLFHYYDKDFNNEADTPDNFQSRRPNTSFCFLDIRSPGLGDTAMYLCATSRDLELAGGPQYFGPGTRLTVL.